This T cell receptor (beta chain) was identified during a study of T cell responses to AZD1222 COVID-19 vaccine. Findings and limits, study-wide: It was only after the peak T cell response that any repertoires were sampled. Among the donors, most were white British and more were female, and clonal diversity was possibly underestimated.

Concerning this clone itself: The antigen is undetermined.

Here immunoSEQ multiplex PCR was the method, and the copy in TCRdb shows in-frame clones only, minus some. This table has about 110,000 clones, under 95% appearing once. The CDR3 totals 12 residues. Deletions cut 6 bases from V and 11 bases from J, with 16 bases between. Germline V lookup: CDR1 MDHEN, CDR2 SYDVKM. V usage is TRBV28 and J usage is TRBJ1-1, with a weak D call TRBD1 (6 bases). The sample consisted of peripheral blood, taken on day 0 of AZD1222 vaccination. The TCR was taken from an adult in good health. The CDR3 sequence: CASSPDSQGAFF. The CDR3 coding sequence is TGTGCCAGCAGCCCCGACAGCCAGGGGGCTTTCTTT. The variable domain in full, completed from reference TRBV28 and TRBJ1-1, reads DVKVTQSSRYLVKRTGEKVFLECVQDMDHENMFWYRQDPGLGLRLIYFSYDVKMKEKGDIPEGYSVSREKKERFSLILESASTNQTSMYLCASSPDSQGAFFGQGTRLTVV.